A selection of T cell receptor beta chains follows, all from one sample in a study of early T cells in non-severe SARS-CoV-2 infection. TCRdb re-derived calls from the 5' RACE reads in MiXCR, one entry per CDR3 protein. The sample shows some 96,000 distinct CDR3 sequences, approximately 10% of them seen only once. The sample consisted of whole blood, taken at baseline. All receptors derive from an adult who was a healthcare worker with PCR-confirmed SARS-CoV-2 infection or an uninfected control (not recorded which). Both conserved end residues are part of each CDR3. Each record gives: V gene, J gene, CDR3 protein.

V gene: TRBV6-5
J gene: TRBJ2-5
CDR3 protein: CASGIQETQYF

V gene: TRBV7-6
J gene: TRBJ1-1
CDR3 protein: CASSRLRQDNTEAFF

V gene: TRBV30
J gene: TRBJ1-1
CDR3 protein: CAWSVAGANLAFF

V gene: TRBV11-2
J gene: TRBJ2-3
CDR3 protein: CASSSPGTGMHTQYF

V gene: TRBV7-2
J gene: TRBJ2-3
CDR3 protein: CASSLEAREADTQYF

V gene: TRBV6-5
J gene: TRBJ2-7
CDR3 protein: CASSSLSDGSYEQYF

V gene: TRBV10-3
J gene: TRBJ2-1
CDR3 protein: CAISESSGPTYEQFF

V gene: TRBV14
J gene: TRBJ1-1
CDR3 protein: CASSQGGIAEAFF

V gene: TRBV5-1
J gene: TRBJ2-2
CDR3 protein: CASSLALSTGELFF

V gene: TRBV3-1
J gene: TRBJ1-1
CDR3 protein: CASSQEPSFGEMNTEAFF

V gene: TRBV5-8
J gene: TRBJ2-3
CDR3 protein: CASSLGVPVSTDTQYF

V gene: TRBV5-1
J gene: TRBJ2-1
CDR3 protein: CASSLGPGTGAGEQFF

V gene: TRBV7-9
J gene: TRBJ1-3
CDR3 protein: CASSSGDTIYF

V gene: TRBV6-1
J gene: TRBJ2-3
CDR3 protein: CAVQRVYTDTQYF

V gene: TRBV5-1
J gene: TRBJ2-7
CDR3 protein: CASSFTGGTYEQYF

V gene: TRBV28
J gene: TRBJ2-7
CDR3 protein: CASVRGHSYEQYF

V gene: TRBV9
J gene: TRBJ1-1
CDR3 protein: CASSRGDGTEAFF